The entry below gives a single T cell receptor (beta chain) sequence along with its context. The entry originates in a study of shared clonotypes between healthy human individuals. Sequencing used immunoSEQ multiplex PCR; TCRdb keeps in-frame clones, though not all of them. The sample holds about 1.5 million clones, 95% to 99% seen once. V lost 4 bases and J lost 0; bases outside the gene matches: 2. The germline V gene encodes CDR1 SGHRS and CDR2 YFSETQ. This CDR3 region has 14 residues. This receptor was obtained from a man aged 30-40 years in good health. The specimen sequenced was naive CD4+ T cells sorted from blood. As for subset: CD45RA+ positively selected. The rearrangement links TRBV5-1 to TRBJ2-7, with 9 bases that match TRBD2. The CDR3 protein is CASSGGRVSYEQYF. The CDR3 DNA sequence: TGCGCCAGCAGCGGCGGGAGGGTCTCCTACGAGCAGTACTTC. Full variable domain (rest looked up from reference TRBV5-1 and TRBJ2-7): KAGVTQTPRYLIKTRGQQVTLSCSPISGHRSVSWYQQTPGQGLQFLFEYFSETQRNKGNFPGRFSGRQFSNSRSEMNVSTLELGDSALYLCASSGGRVSYEQYFGPGTRLTVT.